This TCR beta chain was recorded in a study of blood T cell repertoires in COVID-19. The study recruited people aged 18 to 89 years across 20 to 30 US areas. Participant reports of clinical history set cohort assignment. Profiling relied on immunoSEQ multiplex PCR, and the TCRdb table lists in-frame clones only, not all of them. The sample yields about 240,000 clones, approximately 86% seen once. Trimming pared 5 bases from V and 5 bases from J, leaving 20 bases between. This CDR3 region has 16 residues. Germline-derived CDR1 and CDR2 are SGHAT and FQNNGV. This sequence was found in a woman under 40 with acute COVID-19. J is TRBJ2-3 and V is TRBV11-2, with D possibly matching TRBD1 (6 bases). Input material: PBMCs or T cells enriched from blood (not recorded which). CDR3 loop: CASSQKNRDGIDTQYF. In nucleotides, the CDR3 is TGTGCCAGCAGCCAAAAGAACAGGGATGGGATAGATACGCAGTATTTT.